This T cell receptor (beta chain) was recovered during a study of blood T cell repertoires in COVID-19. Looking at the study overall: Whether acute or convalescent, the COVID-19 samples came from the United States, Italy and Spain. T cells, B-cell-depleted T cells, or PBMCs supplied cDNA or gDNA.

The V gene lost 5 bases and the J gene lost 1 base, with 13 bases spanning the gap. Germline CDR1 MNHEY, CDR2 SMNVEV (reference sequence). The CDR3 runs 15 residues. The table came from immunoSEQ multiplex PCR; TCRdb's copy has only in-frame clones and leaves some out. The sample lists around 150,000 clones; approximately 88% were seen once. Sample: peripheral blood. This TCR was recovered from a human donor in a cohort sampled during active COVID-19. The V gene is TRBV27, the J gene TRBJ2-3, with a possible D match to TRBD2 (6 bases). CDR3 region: CASSTSSDGTDTQYF. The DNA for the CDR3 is TGTGCCAGCAGTACGTCTAGCGACGGCACAGATACGCAGTATTTT.